Listed below are T cell receptor beta chains from one sample, sequenced in a study of Graves' ophthalmopathy and Graves' hyperthyroidism. TCRdb independently ran MiXCR on the multiplex PCR reads; one entry per CDR3 protein. Here the sample spans 650,000 to 900,000 distinct CDR3 sequences, roughly 41% being singletons. The sequenced material came from peripheral blood. These receptors came from an adult man with Graves' ophthalmopathy. The CDR3 runs from the conserved cysteine through the conserved F or W. D genes are given only for firm matches. Clone size is shown for a subset of rows, as once, few, many or a class of expanded clone.

v_gene,d_gene,j_gene,abundance,CDR3aa,CDR3nt
TRBV7-2,.,TRBJ2-3,once,CASSLGRARTDTQYF,TGTGCCAGCAGCTTAGGCCGGGCGCGCACAGATACGCAGTATTTT
TRBV29-1,.,TRBJ1-1,.,CSNGMGTEAFF,TGCAGCAACGGAATGGGCACTGAAGCTTTCTTT
TRBV5-4,.,TRBJ1-2,few,CASSYPGRDYTF,TGTGCCAGCAGCTATCCGGGACGTGACTACACCTTC
TRBV20-1,TRBD1,TRBJ1-5,few,CSARTGLGYGNQPQHF,TGCAGTGCCCGGACAGGTCTTGGGTATGGCAATCAGCCCCAGCATTTT
TRBV11-2,.,TRBJ1-1,many,CASSLTPASGTEAFF,TGTGCCAGCAGCTTAACTCCCGCCTCGGGGACTGAAGCTTTCTTT
TRBV2,.,TRBJ1-1,many,CASSETRTVNTEAFF,TGTGCCAGCAGTGAAACTAGGACGGTGAACACTGAAGCTTTCTTT
TRBV20-1,TRBD2,TRBJ2-5,few,CSRTSGGVETQYF,TGCAGTCGGACTAGCGGGGGGGTGGAGACCCAGTACTTC
TRBV5-1,TRBD2,TRBJ2-7,few,CASSPPSSGIVYEQYF,TGCGCCAGCAGCCCCCCTTCAAGCGGGATAGTTTACGAGCAGTACTTC
TRBV7-9,TRBD1,TRBJ2-7,.,CASSSPGQGLMDEQYF,TGTGCCAGCAGCTCACCGGGACAGGGTTTGATGGACGAGCAGTACTTC
TRBV5-1,.,TRBJ2-7,.,CASSLSPGVYEQYF,TGCGCCAGCAGCTTGAGTCCAGGGGTTTACGAGCAGTACTTC
TRBV29-1,.,TRBJ2-2,once,CSVQGELFF,TGCAGCGTTCAGGGGGAGCTGTTTTTT
TRBV25-1,.,TRBJ2-2,few,CASSLAPGGRNTGELFF,TGTGCCAGCAGCCTAGCCCCCGGGGGGCGAAACACCGGGGAGCTGTTTTTT
TRBV20-1,.,TRBJ2-7,few,CSAITGTEPYEQYF,TGCAGTGCTATAACCGGGACCGAACCCTACGAGCAGTACTTC
TRBV7-3,.,TRBJ2-5,many,CASSLEVWETQYF,TGTGCCAGCAGCTTAGAGGTTTGGGAGACCCAGTACTTC
TRBV19,.,TRBJ1-5,many,CASSMYNQPQHF,TGTGCCAGTAGTATGTACAATCAGCCCCAGCATTTT
TRBV24-1,TRBD1,TRBJ1-5,few,CASSGQDRNQPQHF,TGTGCCAGCTCTGGACAGGATAGAAATCAGCCCCAGCATTTT
TRBV6-6,.,TRBJ1-5,.,CASNPGRDAGNQPQHF,TGTGCCAGCAACCCCGGACGGGATGCGGGCAATCAGCCCCAGCATTTT
TRBV20-1,.,TRBJ1-3,few,CSALRTFPVFSGNTIYF,TGCAGTGCTCTTCGGACTTTCCCGGTCTTCTCTGGAAACACCATATATTTT
TRBV29-1,.,TRBJ1-3,.,CSVGGGPGNTIYF,TGCAGCGTTGGCGGGGGGCCTGGAAACACCATATATTTT
TRBV25-1,.,TRBJ2-2,.,CARAGLTGELFF,TGTGCTAGAGCAGGGTTGACCGGGGAGCTGTTTTTT
TRBV7-9,TRBD2,TRBJ2-2,.,CASSTGTSVSGELFF,TGTGCCAGCAGTACCGGGACTAGCGTCTCCGGGGAGCTGTTTTTT
TRBV9,TRBD1,TRBJ1-4,.,CASSQTGTAYEKLFF,TGTGCCAGCAGCCAAACCGGGACAGCATATGAAAAACTGTTTTTT
TRBV29-1,TRBD2,TRBJ2-7,.,CSVELAGLYEQYF,TGCAGCGTTGAACTAGCGGGCCTCTACGAGCAGTACTTC
TRBV7-9,.,TRBJ2-5,.,CASSFLRETQYF,TGTGCCAGCAGCTTTTTACGGGAGACCCAGTACTTC
TRBV5-4,TRBD1,TRBJ2-7,.,CASSTGGTYEQYF,TGTGCCAGCAGCACAGGGGGCACCTACGAGCAGTACTTC
TRBV6-6,.,TRBJ1-1,.,CASSYQTTNTEAFF,TGTGCCAGCAGTTACCAGACTACCAACACTGAAGCTTTCTTT
TRBV10-3,.,TRBJ1-6,.,CAISTVSNNSPLHF,TGTGCCATCAGTACAGTCAGCAACAATTCACCCCTCCACTTT
TRBV7-9,.,TRBJ1-1,many,CASSPGPGGNTEAFF,TGTGCCAGCAGCCCTGGACCCGGAGGAAACACTGAAGCTTTCTTT
TRBV7-2,TRBD1,TRBJ2-7,.,CASSPQRDRDLNF,TGTGCCAGCAGCCCACAGAGGGACAGGGACCTAAACTTC
TRBV6-5,.,TRBJ2-2,.,CASSYRDREGLFF,TGTGCCAGCAGTTACCGAGACAGGGAGGGGCTGTTTTTT